Below are 26 T cell receptor beta chains sequenced from a single sample in a study of blood T cell repertoires in COVID-19. Sequencing used immunoSEQ multiplex PCR; TCRdb keeps in-frame clones, though not all of them. Here the sample spans nearly 80,000 clones, around 80% being singletons. Source material: peripheral blood. All receptors come from a man in his 60s with active or convalescent COVID-19.

A few counts support this clone. The V and J genes are TRBV2 and TRBJ2-2; no clear D. Germline lookup yields CDR1 SNHLY and CDR2 FYNNEI. This CDR3 spans 15 amino acids. V was pared by 5 bases and J by 2 bases, with 12 bases between. CDR3 in DNA: TGTGCCAGCAGTCGGCCAGGCCGTAACACCGGGGAGCTGTTTTTT. Protein product: CASSRPGRNTGELFF.

This clone has just one count. The rearrangement joins TRBV5-1 to TRBJ2-3, with 13 bases identical to TRBD2. Germline assignment: CDR1 SGHRS and CDR2 YFSETQ. This CDR3 has 16 residues. V dropped 3 bases and J dropped 5; count of bases not matched to a gene: 6. The CDR3 loop reads CASSSTSGGAGDTQYF. For the CDR3, the DNA is TGCGCCAGCAGCTCCACTAGCGGGGGGGCCGGAGATACGCAGTATTTT.

V is TRBV3-1 (or the pseudogene TRBV3-2) and J is TRBJ1-2, with 7 nucleotides matching TRBD1. CDR3 length: 13 residues. Germline assignment: CDR1 LGHDT and CDR2 YNNKEL (reference sequence). V dropped 5 bases and J dropped 8; count of bases not matched to a gene: 8. DNA for the CDR3: TGTGCCAGCAGCTTGGGACAGCTCCGAGGCTACACCTTC. Protein sequence: CASSLGQLRGYTF.

V usage is TRBV3-1 (or the pseudogene TRBV3-2) and J usage is TRBJ1-2; no definite D call. V lost 3 bases and J lost 8, with 10 bases in between. Germline loops: CDR1 LGHDT, CDR2 YNNKEL (reference sequence). The CDR3 length is 12 residues. The CDR3 DNA is TGTGCCAGCAGCCAGGTCGAGGGAGGCTACACCTTC. Translating it yields CASSQVEGGYTF.

This sequence joins TRBV6-5 and TRBJ1-2; the D gene is possibly TRBD1 (6 bases). This CDR3 region has 12 residues. Germline V gene sequence: CDR1 MNHEY, CDR2 SVGAGI. V lost 6 bases and J 2 bases, leaving 7 bases between the germline ends. CDR3 DNA sequence: TGTGCCAGCAGAGGACAGAACTATGGCTACACCTTC. It yields the protein CASRGQNYGYTF.

This chain uses TRBV10-3 with TRBJ2-1; 10 positions match TRBD2. Germline CDR1 is ENHRY and CDR2 is SYGVKD. V was clipped by 2 bases and J by 4 bases; unmatched bases: 5. The CDR3 consists of 16 residues. The CDR3 loop reads CAISEQTSGAYNEQFF. Here the CDR3 DNA reads TGTGCCATCAGTGAGCAAACTAGCGGGGCATACAATGAGCAGTTCTTC.

This clone was found a few times. This chain connects TRBV6-2 or TRBV6-3 to TRBJ2-1; D might be TRBD1 (5 bases). V gave up 0 bases and J gave up 1 base, with 10 bases separating them. CDR3 length: 16 residues. Germline V gene sequence: CDR1 MNHEY, CDR2 SVGEGT. The DNA for the CDR3 is TGTGCCAGCAGTTACTCGGTGTCAGGGTCCTACAATGAGCAGTTCTTC. Encoded protein: CASSYSVSGSYNEQFF.

The chain is built from TRBV21-1 and TRBJ2-7; the listed D gene, TRBD1, was not tested against the DNA. TRBV21-1 is noted as a pseudogene. The CDR3 loop spans 14 amino acids. In DNA form, the CDR3 reads TGTGCCAGCGGACCGGGACAGGGGGCGGGGGAGCAGTACTTC. Translated, it gives CASGPGQGAGEQYF.

The V call is TRBV7-2, the J call TRBJ1-2; D remains unclear. The germline V gene encodes CDR1 SGHTA and CDR2 FQGNSA. CDR3 length: 13 residues. Trimming stripped 1 base from V and 8 bases from J, with 11 bases between. The CDR3 loop is CASSLVRVGGYTF. CDR3 coding DNA: TGTGCCAGCAGCTTAGTGCGGGTTGGGGGCTACACCTTC.

The chain recombines TRBV6-6 with TRBJ2-5, with a tentative D call TRBD2 (6 bases). Trimming shortened V by 2 bases and J by 2 bases, and 9 bases separated the two germline ends. Germline V gives CDR1 MNHNY, CDR2 SVGAGI (reference sequence). This CDR3 has 14 amino acids. The CDR3 loop is CASSYPGVQETQYF. The CDR3 coding sequence is TGTGCCAGCAGTTACCCGGGGGTTCAAGAGACCCAGTACTTC.

The V gene is TRBV5-4, the J gene TRBJ2-2, with a weak D call TRBD2 (7 bases). The CDR3 is 15 amino acids. Germline assignment: CDR1 SGHNT and CDR2 YYREEE (reference sequence). V was shortened by 0 bases and J by 6 bases, with 12 bases between the two germline ends. For the CDR3, the DNA is TGTGCCAGCAGCTTGGTGACCGGGGGGCCCGGGGAGCTGTTTTTT. As protein: CASSLVTGGPGELFF.

This rearrangement joins TRBV18 to TRBJ1-2, with 7 bases identical to TRBD1. The CDR3 is made up of 15 amino acids. Germline V gene sequence: CDR1 KGHSH, CDR2 LQKENI. V lost 0 bases to trimming and J lost 4 bases; unmatched junction nucleotides: 5. The CDR3: CASSPPSSGGYGYTF. Written as DNA, the CDR3 is TGTGCCAGCTCACCACCAAGTTCAGGGGGCTATGGCTACACCTTC.

V and J are TRBV6-5 and TRBJ1-6; tentatively, D is TRBD1 (5 bases). Germline V gives CDR1 MNHEY, CDR2 SVGAGI. V gave up 8 bases and J gave up 6 bases, with 17 bases separating them. CDR3 length equals 15 residues. DNA of the CDR3: TGTGCCAGCGACACGGCGGGACGTCTTAATTCACCCCTCCACTTT. Its translation: CASDTAGRLNSPLHF.

This sequence joins TRBV5-6 and TRBJ1-5, with 9 bases matching TRBD1. The J segment lost 6 bases and the V segment lost 0 bases, leaving 4 bases of the junction unmatched. Germline V gives CDR1 SGHDT, CDR2 YYEEEE. The CDR3 totals 15 residues. This chain's CDR3 is CASSLAGTGLQPQHF. The CDR3 nucleotides read TGTGCCAGCAGCTTGGCCGGGACAGGGCTTCAGCCCCAGCATTTT. Full variable domain (rest looked up from reference TRBV5-6 and TRBJ1-5): DAGVTQSPTHLIKTRGQQVTLRCSPKSGHDTVSWYQQALGQGPQFIFQYYEEEERQRGNFPDRFSGHQFPNYSSELNVNALLLGDSALYLCASSLAGTGLQPQHFGDGTRLSIL.

V and J are TRBV14 and TRBJ2-7, with D unresolved. CDR3 length: 13 residues. V lost 5 bases and J 3 bases, leaving 11 bases between the germline ends. CDR1 is SGHDN, CDR2 FVKESK, per germline. CDR3 sequence: CASSYTHLYEQYF. The CDR3 bases are TGTGCCAGCAGCTACACACACCTCTACGAGCAGTACTTC.

The CDR3 nucleotides read TGTGCCAGTAGTATAACAACAGAGTACTATAATTCACCCCTCCACTTT. Residues: CASSITTEYYNSPLHF. The rearrangement uses TRBV19 and TRBJ1-6; the D is unclear. Trimming stripped 2 bases from V and 3 bases from J, with 11 bases between. The germline V gene encodes CDR1 LNHDA and CDR2 SQIVND (reference sequence). CDR3 length: 16 amino acids.

This clone has only one observation. The CDR3 coding sequence is TGTGCCAGTAAACCGGGACAGAGGCACTTCAGAGATACGCAGTATTTT. It codes for CASKPGQRHFRDTQYF. The chain is built from TRBV14 and TRBJ2-3; TRBD1 aligns across 7 bases. Looked up from germline, CDR1 is SGHDN and CDR2 is FVKESK. The CDR3 runs 16 residues. V shed 9 bases and J 5 bases; nucleotides not matched to a gene: 17.

This clone turned up a few times. Other DNA sequences within the sample encode an identical CDR3. The gene calls are TRBV11-3 and TRBJ2-1; D is uncertain. Trimming removed 2 bases from V and 0 bases from J, with 5 bases in between. This CDR3 contains 14 residues. CDR1 is SGHNT, CDR2 YENEEA, per germline. CDR3 sequence: CASSLSGSYNEQFF. CDR3 sequence (DNA): TGTGCCAGCAGCTTATCCGGCTCCTACAATGAGCAGTTCTTC.

This rearrangement joins TRBV28 to TRBJ1-3; D gene ambiguous. This CDR3 has 14 amino acids. Germline V lookup: CDR1 MDHEN, CDR2 SYDVKM. V was trimmed by 5 bases and J by 2 bases, leaving 10 bases between them. Here the CDR3 reads CASSPPVTGNTIYF. CDR3 nucleotide sequence: TGTGCCAGCAGTCCCCCCGTTACTGGAAACACCATATATTTT.

The rearrangement uses TRBV19 and TRBJ1-5; D uncertain. Trimming took off 7 bases at V and 3 bases at J, with 13 bases between the two ends. CDR3 length equals 14 residues. Per germline, CDR1 LNHDA and CDR2 SQIVND (reference sequence). In nucleotides, the CDR3 is TGTGCCAGTATTGGGCAGACGGACAATCAGCCCCAGCATTTT. Amino acids: CASIGQTDNQPQHF.

Written as DNA, the CDR3 is TGTGCCAGCAGCTTAGGAAAGGGGCGGGGGGAGCCCAATGAGCAGTTCTTC. It specifies CASSLGKGRGEPNEQFF. The V and J genes are TRBV7-3 and TRBJ2-1, with 8 bases aligning to TRBD2. CDR1 is SGHTA and CDR2 is FQGTGA in the germline V gene. With 2 bases clipped from V and 6 bases from J, the junction kept 12 bases outside the gene matches. The CDR3 spans 17 residues.

This clone was recorded only once. This chain uses TRBV4-3 with TRBJ1-3; no clear D. The V end was cut by 1 base, the J end by 4 bases, with 8 bases between. Germline V CDR1 and CDR2: LGHNA, YSLEER. This CDR3 is built from 14 residues. CDR3 loop: CASSQVLTGNTIYF. CDR3 sequence (DNA): TGCGCCAGCAGCCAAGTCCTGACAGGAAACACCATATATTTT.

The rearrangement links TRBV4-2 to TRBJ2-3; no definite D call. The CDR3 is made up of 18 amino acids. Germline V CDR1 and CDR2: LGHNA, YNFKEQ. V lost 4 bases to trimming and J lost 1 base, with 21 bases between them. The CDR3 DNA is TGTGCCAGCAGCCTCCTAAACGCAGCGCTCGAAGGCACAGATACGCAGTATTTT. Translation: CASSLLNAALEGTDTQYF.

This sequence joins TRBV6-5 and TRBJ1-2; 10 nucleotides line up with TRBD1. J lost 4 bases, V lost 6 bases, and 5 bases had no gene match. The CDR3 runs to 14 residues. Germline loops: CDR1 MNHEY, CDR2 SVGAGI. DNA of the CDR3: TGTGCCAGCAGCCCGGGACAGGGGCGCTATGGCTACACCTTC. It codes for CASSPGQGRYGYTF.

The gene calls are TRBV27 and TRBJ2-5, with D possibly being TRBD1 (6 bases). The V gene's germline CDR1 is MNHEY and CDR2 SMNVEV (reference sequence). Trimming pared 4 bases from V and 3 bases from J, leaving 9 bases between. The CDR3 covers 13 residues. Here the CDR3 reads CASSSGQKETQYF. CDR3 sequence (DNA): TGTGCCAGCAGTTCCGGACAGAAAGAGACCCAGTACTTC.

This clone is a singleton in its sample. The chain links TRBV15 to TRBJ1-6; D is ambiguous. The germline gives CDR1 LNHNV, CDR2 YYDKDF (reference sequence). Trimming cost V 5 bases and J 10 bases, with 18 bases left between them. CDR3 length: 15 residues. The CDR3 DNA reads as TGTGCCACCAGCTCCGGGAGATCCCTTTTCTCACCCCTCCACTTT. Protein: CATSSGRSLFSPLHF.